This is a list of T cell receptor beta chains from one sample in a study of vaccination effects on CD4 cells after COVID-19. For these receptors, no antigen is known. Produced via immunoSEQ multiplex PCR; TCRdb's table is partial and in-frame only. Of fewer than 30,000 clones in the sample, 60% to 85% were seen once. The sequenced sample was CD4+ T cells from PBMCs cultured with HCoV-OC43 spike peptides, obtained before COVID-19 vaccination. These receptors all come from a human donor who received a COVID-19 vaccine. Both conserved end residues are part of each CDR3. The order of the fields is J gene, V gene, CDR3 length, CDR3 protein.

TRBJ2-5,TRBV5-1,15,CASSLQTGGLETQYF
TRBJ2-3,TRBV29-1,14,CSVAAGGLTDTQYF
TRBJ1-4,TRBV23-1,16,CASRYKPGTGVEKLFF
TRBJ2-2,TRBV4-1,15,CASSQEQGMTGELFF
TRBJ1-2,TRBV2,12,CASRAGTTGYTF
TRBJ2-3,TRBV7-9,11,CASGRTDTQYF
TRBJ1-2,TRBV7-6,11,CASSGGGGYTF
TRBJ1-5,TRBV7-8,14,CASQRVSGNQPQHF
TRBJ1-6,TRBV6-5,16,CASSYSIQGFRSPLHF
TRBJ1-5,TRBV10-3,15,CAIRDSVKSNQPQHF
TRBJ2-2,TRBV4-1,17,CASSQGGGLAGDGELFF
TRBJ1-2,TRBV19,15,CASSIAPGAYDGYTF
TRBJ1-2,TRBV7-9,16,CASSLRTGGAERGYTF
TRBJ2-1,TRBV9,14,CASSAVGGYNEQFF
TRBJ2-3,TRBV14,18,CASSQDQGGAITTDTQYF
TRBJ2-1,TRBV6-5,13,CASSLRERSEQFF
TRBJ1-5,TRBV18,18,CASSPTSPGGLSNQPQHF
TRBJ2-1,TRBV24-1,17,CATSVSPYRFPSEGQFF
TRBJ1-1,TRBV12-3/TRBV12-4,13,CASSLTGNTEAFF
TRBJ1-2,TRBV19,14,CASSIVRQKYGYTF
TRBJ2-2,TRBV10-3,13,CAITVTGTGELFF
TRBJ2-4,TRBV6-5,13,CASRPAGKNIQYF
TRBJ2-5,TRBV10-2,12,CASSTGGETQYF
TRBJ1-1,TRBV12-5,14,CASGLVDSNSQAFF
TRBJ2-5,TRBV5-1,15,CASRTSGAYQETQYF
TRBJ2-3,TRBV20-1,11,CSARLSHTQYF
TRBJ1-5,TRBV5-4,15,CASSVYRDGNQPQHF
TRBJ2-3,TRBV9,17,CASSVVSASGSTDTQYF
TRBJ1-3,TRBV9,15,CASSERGGLGNTIYF
TRBJ2-3,TRBV6-6,16,CASSAISRGSTDTQYF
TRBJ1-3,TRBV6-8,13,CASGQGKENTIYF
TRBJ2-7,TRBV29-1,12,CSGTEPPYEQYF
TRBJ1-3,TRBV5-1,15,CASSLAAGSGNTIYF
TRBJ1-5,TRBV27,15,CASSLSKHSNQPQHF
TRBJ1-1,TRBV6-5,14,CASSYSPGAGEAFF
TRBJ1-1,TRBV6-5,14,CASSYYQGRTEAFF
TRBJ2-1,TRBV11-2,14,CASSRDRVHNEQFF